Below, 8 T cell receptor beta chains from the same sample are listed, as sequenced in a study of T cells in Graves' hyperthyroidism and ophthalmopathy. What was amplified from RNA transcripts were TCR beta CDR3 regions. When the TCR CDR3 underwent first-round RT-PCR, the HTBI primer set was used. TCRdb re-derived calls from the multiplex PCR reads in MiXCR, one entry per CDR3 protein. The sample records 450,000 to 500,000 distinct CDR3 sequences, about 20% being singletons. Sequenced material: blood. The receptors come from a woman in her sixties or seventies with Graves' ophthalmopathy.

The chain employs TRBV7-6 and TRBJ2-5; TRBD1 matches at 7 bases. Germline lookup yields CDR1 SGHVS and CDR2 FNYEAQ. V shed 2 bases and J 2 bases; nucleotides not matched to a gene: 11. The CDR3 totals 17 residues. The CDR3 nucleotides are TGTGCCAGCAGCTTAACACTCTTTACAGGGGCGCAAGAGACCCAGTACTTC. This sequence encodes CASSLTLFTGAQETQYF.

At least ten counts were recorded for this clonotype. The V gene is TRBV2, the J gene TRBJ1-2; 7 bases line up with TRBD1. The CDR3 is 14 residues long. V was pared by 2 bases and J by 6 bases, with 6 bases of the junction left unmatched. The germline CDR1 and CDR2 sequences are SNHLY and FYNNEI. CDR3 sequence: CASSERQGGNGYTF. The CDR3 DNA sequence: TGTGCCAGCAGTGAACGTCAAGGGGGCAATGGCTACACCTTC.

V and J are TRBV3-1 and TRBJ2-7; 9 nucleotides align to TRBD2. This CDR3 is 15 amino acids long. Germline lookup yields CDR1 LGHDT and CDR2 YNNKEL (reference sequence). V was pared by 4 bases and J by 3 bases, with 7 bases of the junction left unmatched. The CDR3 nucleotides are TGTGCCAGCAGCCGAGGACTAGCGAGAAACTACGAGCAGTACTTC. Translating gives CASSRGLARNYEQYF.

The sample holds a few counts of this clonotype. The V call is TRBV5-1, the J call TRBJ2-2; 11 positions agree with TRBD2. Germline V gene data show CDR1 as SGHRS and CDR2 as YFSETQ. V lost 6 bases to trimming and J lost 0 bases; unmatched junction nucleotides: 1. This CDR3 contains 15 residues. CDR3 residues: CASKLAGANTGELFF. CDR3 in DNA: TGCGCCAGCAAACTAGCGGGAGCGAACACCGGGGAGCTGTTTTTT.

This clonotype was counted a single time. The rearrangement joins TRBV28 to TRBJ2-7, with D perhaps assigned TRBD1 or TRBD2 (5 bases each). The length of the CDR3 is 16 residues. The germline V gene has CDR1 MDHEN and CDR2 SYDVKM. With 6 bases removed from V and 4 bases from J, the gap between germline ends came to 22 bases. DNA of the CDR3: TGTGCCAGCAGCCAAGCCCTTACGGGGCGGCGTTACGAGCAGTACTTC. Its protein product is CASSQALTGRRYEQYF.

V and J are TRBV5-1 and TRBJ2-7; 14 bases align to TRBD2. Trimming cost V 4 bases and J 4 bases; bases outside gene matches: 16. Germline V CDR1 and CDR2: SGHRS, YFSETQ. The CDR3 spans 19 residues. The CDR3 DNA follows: TGCGCCAGCAGCGTGCAACAATCCGGGACTAGCGGGAGAAAGTACGAGCAGTACTTC. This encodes CASSVQQSGTSGRKYEQYF.

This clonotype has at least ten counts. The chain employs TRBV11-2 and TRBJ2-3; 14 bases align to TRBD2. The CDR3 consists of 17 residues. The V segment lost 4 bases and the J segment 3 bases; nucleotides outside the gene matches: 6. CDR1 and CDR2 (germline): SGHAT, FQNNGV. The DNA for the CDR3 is TGTGCCAGCAGCTCGGGGACTAGCGGGAGTGGAACAGATACGCAGTATTTT. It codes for CASSSGTSGSGTDTQYF.

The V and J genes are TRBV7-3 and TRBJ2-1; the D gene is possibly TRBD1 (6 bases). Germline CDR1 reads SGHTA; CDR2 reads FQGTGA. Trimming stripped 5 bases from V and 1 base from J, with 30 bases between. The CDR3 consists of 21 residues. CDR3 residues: CASSPFNSVAGKRGSYNEQFF. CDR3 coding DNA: TGTGCCAGCAGCCCATTCAACTCAGTAGCAGGGAAGAGGGGGTCCTACAATGAGCAGTTCTTC.